The 27 T cell receptor beta chains below come from one sample, sequenced in a study of cytomegalovirus exposure and HLA in healthy donors. The PCR contained 60 Vbeta and 13 Jbeta primers. Libraries were prepared by immunoSEQ multiplex PCR; TCRdb keeps only in-frame clonotypes and omits some of them. The sample shows approximately 150,000 clones, 76% of them seen only once. Material for sequencing was PBMCs. The origin of the receptors is a male donor in good health and CMV-seronegative.

This chain uses TRBV27 with TRBJ2-7; 10 bases are a match to TRBD2. This CDR3 has 14 amino acids. After removal of 8 bases from V and 4 bases from J, the junction contained 8 bases not matched to a gene. Germline assignment: CDR1 MNHEY and CDR2 SMNVEV (reference sequence). The CDR3 region is CASRALAGDYEQYF. The CDR3 nucleotides read TGTGCCAGCCGGGCCCTAGCGGGGGATTACGAGCAGTACTTC.

This chain uses TRBV5-1 with TRBJ1-6, with D tentatively TRBD1 (5 bases). Germline V gene data show CDR1 as SGHRS and CDR2 as YFSETQ. The CDR3 loop spans 16 amino acids. Deletions cut 3 bases from V and 4 bases from J, with 14 bases between. The DNA of the CDR3 is TGCGCCAGCAGCTACACAGGCAACTTATATAATTCACCCCTCCACTTT. Residues: CASSYTGNLYNSPLHF.

The CDR3 nucleotides are TGCGCCAGCAGCCAACAGGGGGCGCTTGGGGAGACCCAGTACTTC. Its protein product is CASSQQGALGETQYF. The chain combines TRBV4-3 with TRBJ2-5; 8 nucleotides align to TRBD1. After removal of 2 bases from V and 5 bases from J, the junction contained 7 bases not matched to a gene. In germline, CDR1 is LGHNA, CDR2 YSLEER. The CDR3 has 15 residues.

This clone was seen a single time. V is TRBV5-1 and J is TRBJ1-1, with D perhaps matching TRBD1 (6 bases). Germline assignment: CDR1 SGHRS and CDR2 YFSETQ. V was clipped by 4 bases and J by 8 bases, with 12 bases between them. The CDR3 has 12 residues. The CDR3 spells CASSLPGTEAFF. The CDR3, as DNA: TGCGCCAGCAGCCTACCCGGGACAGAAGCTTTCTTT.

This clone was seen once. The chain combines TRBV7-2 with TRBJ1-5; a possible D gene is TRBD1 (6 bases). Trimming shortened V by 3 bases and J by 6 bases, and 12 bases separated the two germline ends. The germline V gene encodes CDR1 SGHTA and CDR2 FQGNSA. This CDR3 comprises 14 residues. CDR3 coding DNA: TGTGCCAGCAGCTTCGCGACAGGAGGTCAGCCCCAGCATTTT. This codes for CASSFATGGQPQHF.

CDR3 protein: CASSLFAGRGEQFF. The DNA of the CDR3 is TGTGCCAGCAGCTTGTTTGCGGGGAGGGGTGAGCAGTTCTTC. The rearrangement joins TRBV5-6 to TRBJ2-1; TRBD2 agrees at 7 bases. This CDR3 comprises 14 residues. Germline CDR1 SGHDT, CDR2 YYEEEE. J lost 9 bases, V lost 1 base, and 7 bases had no gene match.

This chain links TRBV28 with TRBJ1-5; possible D gene TRBD1, 5 bases. Trimming removed 7 bases from V and 1 base from J, with 14 bases in between. Germline V gene sequence: CDR1 MDHEN, CDR2 SYDVKM. The length of the CDR3 is 15 residues. The DNA of the CDR3 is TGTGCCAGCATCACCTCCGGGGGGAGCAATCAGCCCCAGCATTTT. Translated, it gives CASITSGGSNQPQHF.

The genes are TRBV19 and TRBJ1-2; tentative D call: TRBD1 (5 bases). This CDR3 spans 16 amino acids. Germline CDR1 is LNHDA and CDR2 is SQIVND (reference sequence). The V and J ends lost 1 base and 1 base respectively, with 13 bases between them. The chain's CDR3 is CASSIAAGGINYGYTF. DNA for the CDR3: TGTGCCAGTAGTATAGCCGCCGGGGGTATTAACTATGGCTACACCTTC.

The chain is built from TRBV6-1 and TRBJ2-7; 8 bases align to TRBD1. Germline loops: CDR1 MNHNS, CDR2 SASEGT. V lost 7 bases to trimming and J lost 2 bases; unmatched junction nucleotides: 10. This CDR3 region has 15 residues. In nucleotides, the CDR3 is TGTGCCAGCACCTCCGGGGACAGGCGTACCTACGAGCAGTACTTC. Protein: CASTSGDRRTYEQYF.

The CDR3 reads CASSAQGVGYGYTF. CDR3 coding DNA: TGTGCCAGCAGCGCACAGGGGGTCGGCTATGGCTACACCTTC. The chain couples TRBV7-2 to TRBJ1-2; 8 positions agree with TRBD1. The CDR3 contains 14 residues. With V trimmed by 5 bases and J by 4 bases, 6 bases remained unmatched. Germline loops: CDR1 SGHTA, CDR2 FQGNSA.

V gene TRBV5-6 combines with J gene TRBJ2-7, with 10 bases identical to TRBD2. The CDR3 extends over 16 amino acids. The V gene's germline CDR1 is SGHDT and CDR2 YYEEEE. V lost 4 bases and J lost 2; bases outside the gene matches: 9. The CDR3 nucleotides read TGTGCCAGCAGCAAATTGGGACTAGCGTTTCCCTACGAGCAGTACTTC. This codes for CASSKLGLAFPYEQYF.

The rearrangement links TRBV5-1 to TRBJ1-6; unclear D gene. The germline V gene has CDR1 SGHRS and CDR2 YFSETQ. The CDR3 loop spans 16 amino acids. Between the trimmed V and J ends, which lost 0 bases and 8 bases, there was a span of 15 bases. The DNA for the CDR3 is TGCGCCAGCAGCTTGGACAATGGATTCGGGGATTCACCCCTCCACTTT. This sequence encodes CASSLDNGFGDSPLHF.

This sequence joins TRBV9 and TRBJ2-2, with 8 bases aligning to TRBD2. The germline CDR1 and CDR2 sequences are SGDLS and YYNGEE. The CDR3 covers 16 residues. Unmatched junction bases numbered 8, after V lost 3 bases and J lost 4 bases. For the CDR3, the DNA is TGTGCCAGCAGCGAAAAAGCGGGAGCGATCACCGGGGAGCTGTTTTTT. Protein sequence: CASSEKAGAITGELFF.

The gene calls are TRBV2 and TRBJ2-7; TRBD1 matches 7 bases. V trimming: 9 bases; J trimming: 7 bases; junction bases outside the gene matches: 9. This CDR3 is 12 amino acids long. In germline, CDR1 is SNHLY, CDR2 FYNNEI. This CDR3 is CASRAQGVEQYF. The CDR3 coding sequence is TGTGCCAGTAGAGCGCAGGGGGTAGAGCAGTACTTC.

The V call is TRBV5-6, the J call TRBJ2-1, with D perhaps TRBD2 (6 bases). V was trimmed by 0 bases and J by 10 bases, leaving 14 bases between them. This CDR3 is built from 14 residues. Germline loops: CDR1 SGHDT, CDR2 YYEEEE. As DNA, the CDR3 is TGTGCCAGCAGCTTGGTGCGAGGAGGGGAGGAGCAGTTCTTC. Its protein is CASSLVRGGEEQFF.

The gene calls are TRBV6-1 and TRBJ1-1; 10 positions agree with TRBD1. The germline V gene encodes CDR1 MNHNS and CDR2 SASEGT. Trimming cost V 7 bases and J 3 bases; bases outside gene matches: 2. The CDR3 has 13 amino acids. In DNA form, the CDR3 reads TGTGCCAGCACGGGGACAGGGGACACTGAAGCTTTCTTT. Its translation: CASTGTGDTEAFF.

The chain is built from TRBV9 and TRBJ1-5, with D maybe TRBD1 (6 bases). V was cut by 3 bases and J by 2 bases, with 12 bases left in between. This CDR3 contains 15 residues. The germline V gene encodes CDR1 SGDLS and CDR2 YYNGEE. The CDR3 sequence: CASSAQGFGNQPQHF. For the CDR3, the DNA is TGTGCCAGCAGCGCCCAGGGGTTCGGCAATCAGCCCCAGCATTTT.

CDR3: CASSAGKGETQYF. The CDR3 DNA follows: TGTGCCAGTAGTGCAGGGAAAGGAGAGACCCAGTACTTC. This rearrangement joins TRBV19 to TRBJ2-5; tentative D call: TRBD1 (5 bases). CDR3 length equals 13 residues. Trimming cost V 5 bases and J 4 bases, with 11 bases left between them. Germline-derived CDR1 and CDR2 are LNHDA and SQIVND (reference sequence).

In its sample, this clone was seen a few times. This rearrangement joins TRBV21-1 to TRBJ2-7; the table's TRBD1 call for D was not verified on the DNA. TRBV21-1 is designated a pseudogene. This CDR3 comprises 20 residues. CDR3 protein: CASSKPHSSPQTGVRYEQYF. CDR3 in DNA: TGTGCCAGCAGCAAACCCCACAGTTCCCCCCAGACAGGGGTCAGGTACGAGCAGTACTTC.

CDR3 loop: CASSAHRGPNNEQFF. The CDR3 nucleotides are TGTGCCAGCAGTGCCCACAGGGGGCCCAACAATGAGCAGTTCTTC. The V and J genes are TRBV6-1 and TRBJ2-1; 9 positions match TRBD1. The junction had 6 bases not matched to a gene; V was cut back by 4 bases and J by 5 bases. This CDR3 contains 15 residues. Germline V gene data show CDR1 as MNHNS and CDR2 as SASEGT.

The chain recombines TRBV2 with TRBJ2-5, with TRBD1 matching over 9 bases. Germline V gene lookup returns CDR1 SNHLY and CDR2 FYNNEI. V lost 3 bases to trimming and J lost 3 bases; unmatched junction nucleotides: 2. There are 14 residues in the CDR3. In nucleotides, the CDR3 is TGTGCCAGCAGTGACGGGACAGGGAAAGAGACCCAGTACTTC. Amino acids: CASSDGTGKETQYF.

This chain links TRBV6-6 with TRBJ1-2; 9 bases align to TRBD1. Per germline, CDR1 MNHNY and CDR2 SVGAGI (reference sequence). V lost 7 bases to trimming and J lost 4 bases; unmatched junction nucleotides: 7. CDR3 length: 14 residues. The CDR3 region is CASTATGGLYGYTF. As DNA, the CDR3 is TGTGCCAGCACCGCGACAGGGGGGCTCTATGGCTACACCTTC.

This clone was recorded a few times. The CDR3 spells CASSPGTGGLGGNQPQHF. CDR3 sequence (DNA): TGTGCCAGCTCACCTGGGACAGGGGGCCTGGGGGGCAATCAGCCCCAGCATTTT. The genes are TRBV18 and TRBJ1-5, with TRBD1 matching 12 bases. This CDR3 spans 18 amino acids. Germline CDR1 reads KGHSH; CDR2 reads LQKENI. The V and J ends lost 3 bases and 2 bases, in that order; junction bases with no gene match: 8.

CDR3 sequence reads: CASTTARGTQYF. CDR3 bases: TGTGCCAGCACCACAGCCCGGGGTACGCAGTATTTT. The genes are TRBV28 and TRBJ2-3; a weak D match, TRBD2 (5 bases). The CDR3 is made up of 12 amino acids. Germline V gene sequence: CDR1 MDHEN, CDR2 SYDVKM. V lost 7 bases and J lost 8, with 13 bases in between.

This chain links TRBV19 with TRBJ1-3; D is uncertain. V gave up 5 bases and J gave up 3 bases, with 26 bases separating them. This CDR3 region has 19 residues. Germline lookup yields CDR1 LNHDA and CDR2 SQIVND (reference sequence). The DNA of the CDR3 is TGTGCCAGTAGTTGGGGAGGGTCCCCTTCGTCGAGACGTGGAAACACCATATATTTT. It translates to CASSWGGSPSSRRGNTIYF.

This clone was counted between two and nine times. The genes are TRBV28 and TRBJ1-1; D may be TRBD1 (5 bases). Trimming removed 5 bases at V and 4 bases at J, with 17 bases between. The CDR3 totals 15 residues. Germline CDR1 and CDR2: MDHEN and SYDVKM. The CDR3 spells CASSLPGRAVTEAFF. CDR3 bases: TGTGCCAGCAGTCTACCCGGCAGGGCTGTCACTGAAGCTTTCTTT.

The chain links TRBV7-9 to TRBJ1-1; no firm D call. The CDR3 consists of 15 residues. Germline V lookup: CDR1 SEHNR, CDR2 FQNEAQ (reference sequence). Trimming took 0 bases from V and 4 from J, leaving 12 bases between them. The CDR3 reads CASSLAGGWSTEAFF. The CDR3 DNA sequence: TGTGCCAGCAGCTTAGCGGGTGGATGGAGCACTGAAGCTTTCTTT.